The 27 T cell receptor beta chains in this list originate from one sample, sequenced in a study of regulatory T cells in long-lasting Graves disease. The TCR beta library used iRepertoire HTBI primers with Arm-PCR amplification of CDR3. MiXCR was run by TCRdb on the multiplex PCR reads, yielding one entry per CDR3 protein. Here the sample spans 500,000 to 700,000 distinct CDR3 sequences, roughly 15% being singletons. Time point meaning: newly diagnosed GD, antithyroid drugs for less than 3 months. Extracted PBMC RNA gave rise to the TCR library. The same sample was also studied in work on T cells in Graves' hyperthyroidism and ophthalmopathy.

Material: peripheral blood mononuclear cells (PBMCs), obtained at new diagnosis, from a patient treated with antithyroid drugs. The receptors here all came from a woman aged 25 to 39 with Graves disease.

This clonotype was seen just once. The V gene is TRBV15, the J gene TRBJ2-7; D remains unclear. V was clipped by 1 base and J by 6 bases, with 16 bases between them. The CDR3 totals 15 residues. Germline CDR1 and CDR2: LNHNV and YYDKDF (reference sequence). CDR3 DNA: TGTGCCACCAGCAGAGTAGGGCCTCTCGCCCTCGAGCAGTACTTC. It specifies CATSRVGPLALEQYF.

This chain connects TRBV28 to TRBJ1-4; D call uncertain. CDR3 length equals 11 residues. Per germline, CDR1 MDHEN and CDR2 SYDVKM. V lost 0 bases, J lost 7 bases, and 0 bases lay in between. The CDR3 loop is CASSLCEKLFF. CDR3 DNA sequence: TGTGCCAGCAGTTTATGTGAAAAACTGTTTTTT.

This clonotype was observed a handful of times. The chain combines TRBV3-1 with TRBJ2-7, with no clear D. V lost 3 bases and J 1 base, leaving 4 bases between the germline ends. CDR3 length: 12 amino acids. CDR1 is LGHDT and CDR2 is YNNKEL in the germline V gene (reference sequence). CDR3 nucleotides: TGTGCCAGCAGCCACATGTCCTACGAGCAGTACTTC. Its translation: CASSHMSYEQYF.

Comments on this clonotype: A read error may be the cause here, since a much bigger clone is one base away. The chain employs TRBV12-3 or TRBV12-4 and TRBJ2-7, with unresolved D. The CDR3 is made up of 13 amino acids. The germline V and J ends were trimmed by 2 bases and 2 bases, with 7 bases remaining between them. This CDR3 reads CASSLLWAYEQYF. Written as DNA, the CDR3 is TGTGCCAGCAGTTTACTGTGGGCCTACGAGCAGTACTTC.

V is TRBV29-1 and J is TRBJ1-1; D is unclear. Trimming left V 4 bases short and J 6 bases short, with 12 bases between. The germline CDR1 and CDR2 sequences are SQVTM and ANQGSEA. The CDR3 spans 12 residues. The CDR3 protein is CSVVRIQAEAFF. The CDR3 nucleotides read TGCAGCGTTGTTAGGATCCAGGCTGAAGCTTTCTTT.

The chain carries TRBV19 and TRBJ2-5; D may be TRBD1 or TRBD2 (5 bases each). CDR1 is LNHDA, CDR2 SQIVND, per germline (reference sequence). Trimming cost V 5 bases and J 4 bases, with 11 bases left between them. The CDR3 spans 13 residues. CDR3 coding DNA: TGTGCCAGTAGTGTACCAGGGACAGAGACCCAGTACTTC. Residues: CASSVPGTETQYF.

This clonotype appeared many times. The chain combines TRBV10-2 with TRBJ1-5, with a tentative D call TRBD1 (5 bases). The length of the CDR3 is 16 residues. V lost 2 bases and J lost 4, with 15 bases in between. Germline V gives CDR1 WSHSY, CDR2 SAAADI. The CDR3, as DNA: TGCGCCAGCAGTGAGAGTAAGGACATTCCGAATCAGCCCCAGCATTTT. Encoded protein: CASSESKDIPNQPQHF.

Many counts were recorded for this clonotype. The chain carries TRBV25-1 and TRBJ1-1; TRBD1 matches at 9 bases. The CDR3 runs to 14 residues. Germline V CDR1 and CDR2: MGHDK, SYGVNS. With 4 bases clipped from V and 10 bases from J, the junction kept 10 bases outside the gene matches. For the CDR3, the DNA is TGTGCCAGCAGTGCGACCATGACAGGGGGTCGAGCTTTCTTT. Encoded protein: CASSATMTGGRAFF. Supplemented by reference TRBV25-1 and TRBJ1-1, the full variable domain reads EADIYQTPRYLVIGTGKKITLECSQTMGHDKMYWYQQDPGMELHLIHYSYGVNSTEKGDLSSESTVSRIRTEHFPLTLESARPSHTSQYLCASSATMTGGRAFFGQGTRLTVV.

This clonotype was counted a few times. V is TRBV29-1 and J is TRBJ1-2; 7 nucleotides match TRBD1. The V and J ends lost 5 bases and 8 bases, in that order; junction bases with no gene match: 5. This CDR3 is 11 amino acids long. The germline V gene encodes CDR1 SQVTM and CDR2 ANQGSEA. The CDR3 DNA follows: TGCAGCGTTTTACAGGGGCAAGGCTACACCTTC. It translates to CSVLQGQGYTF.

This clonotype was recorded a few times. V gene TRBV19 combines with J gene TRBJ1-1; weak D call: TRBD1 (5 bases). Trimming cost V 9 bases and J 5 bases, with 19 bases left between them. The CDR3 has 14 amino acids. CDR1 is LNHDA and CDR2 is SQIVND in the germline V gene (reference sequence). The DNA for the CDR3 is TGTGCCAGCAAGACAAACCGGGACCCAACTGAAGCTTTCTTT. Residues: CASKTNRDPTEAFF.

CDR3 in amino acids: CAWSGQGAYSNQPQHF. The CDR3 coding sequence is TGTGCCTGGAGTGGACAGGGGGCCTATAGCAATCAGCCCCAGCATTTT. The chain employs TRBV30 and TRBJ1-5; TRBD1 agrees at 10 bases. V lost 1 base, J lost 0 bases, and 3 bases stayed unmatched. This CDR3 comprises 16 residues. The germline gives CDR1 GTSNPN, CDR2 SVGIG (reference sequence).

About this clonotype: One end of the junction is discordant with germline, which a read error may explain. This chain joins TRBV4-1 and TRBJ2-3; D may be TRBD2 (5 bases). The CDR3 covers 12 residues. The germline V gene has CDR1 MGHRA and CDR2 YSYEKL. CDR3 amino acids: CASSPLGERLLF. CDR3 sequence (DNA): TGCGCCAGCAGCCCCCTCGGGGAGCGCCTCCTTTTT.

The sample holds a few counts of this clonotype. The rearrangement links TRBV19 to TRBJ2-7; 12 bases agree with TRBD1. The germline V gene has CDR1 LNHDA and CDR2 SQIVND (reference sequence). Trimming cost V 6 bases and J 2 bases; bases outside gene matches: 5. This CDR3 contains 15 residues. The CDR3 protein is CASSAGTGGTYEQYF. In DNA form, the CDR3 reads TGTGCCAGTAGCGCTGGGACAGGGGGCACCTACGAGCAGTACTTC. Based on the CDR3 plus reference TRBV19 and TRBJ2-7, the full variable domain is DGGITQSPKYLFRKEGQNVTLSCEQNLNHDAMYWYRQDPGQGLRLIYYSQIVNDFQKGDIAEGYSVSREKKESFPLTVTSAQKNPTAFYLCASSAGTGGTYEQYFGPGTRLTVT.

J is TRBJ2-5 and V is TRBV5-1; 12 bases line up with TRBD2. Germline V gives CDR1 SGHRS, CDR2 YFSETQ. This CDR3 has 16 amino acids. V lost 2 bases, J lost 5 bases, and 7 bases stayed unmatched. The CDR3 is CASSLLAGGSMETQYF. The CDR3 DNA sequence: TGCGCCAGCAGCTTACTAGCGGGAGGTTCCATGGAGACCCAGTACTTC.

Ten or more counts support this clonotype. The rearrangement links TRBV27 to TRBJ1-4; no clear D. Per germline, CDR1 MNHEY and CDR2 SMNVEV (reference sequence). CDR3 length: 13 amino acids. Trimming took 1 base from V and 8 from J, leaving 8 bases between them. The CDR3 DNA sequence: TGTGCCAGCAGTTTATTAGGTGAAGAAAAACTGTTTTTT. Its protein is CASSLLGEEKLFF.

The chain is built from TRBV5-4 and TRBJ2-1; tentative D call: TRBD1 (7 bases). The CDR3 spans 15 residues. The V end was cut by 3 bases, the J end by 6 bases, with 16 bases between. CDR1 and CDR2 (germline): SGHNT, YYREEE (reference sequence). The chain's CDR3 is CASSWRAGGSNEQFF. The DNA of the CDR3 is TGTGCCAGCAGCTGGAGGGCAGGGGGGAGCAATGAGCAGTTCTTC.

This clonotype was seen more than once but under ten times. The V and J genes are TRBV7-2 and TRBJ1-3; 7 bases align to TRBD1. In germline, CDR1 is SGHTA, CDR2 FQGNSA. V was clipped by 6 bases and J by 1 base; unmatched bases: 9. The CDR3 length is 16 residues. The CDR3 DNA sequence: TGTGCCAGCAGGACCCTAGGGGGCCAATCTGGAAACACCATATATTTT. It translates to CASRTLGGQSGNTIYF. Full variable domain (missing parts from reference TRBV7-2 and TRBJ1-3): GAGVSQSPSNKVTEKGKDVELRCDPISGHTALYWYRQSLGQGLEFLIYFQGNSAPDKSGLPSDRFSAERTGGSVSTLTIQRTQQEDSAVYLCASRTLGGQSGNTIYFGEGSWLTVV.

The chain uses TRBV29-1 and TRBJ2-1, with 11 bases matching TRBD2. The CDR3 totals 17 residues. Germline V gene data show CDR1 as SQVTM and CDR2 as ANQGSEA. The J segment lost 4 bases and the V segment lost 3 bases, leaving 11 bases of the junction unmatched. The CDR3, as DNA: TGCAGCGTTGAGACTTTTCTAGCGGGAGGTCTATACAATGAGCAGTTCTTC. Translation gives CSVETFLAGGLYNEQFF.

The rearrangement joins TRBV7-9 to TRBJ2-4; tentatively, D is TRBD1 (5 bases). This CDR3 comprises 15 residues. Trimming took 3 bases from V and 4 from J, leaving 13 bases between them. CDR1 and CDR2 from the germline V gene are SEHNR and FQNEAQ (reference sequence). This CDR3 reads CASSLSTGPKNIQYF. CDR3 in DNA: TGTGCCAGCAGCTTGAGCACAGGACCAAAAAACATTCAGTACTTC. Together with reference TRBV7-9 and TRBJ2-4, the CDR3 gives the full variable domain: DTGVSQNPRHKITKRGQNVTFRCDPISEHNRLYWYRQTLGQGPEFLTYFQNEAQLEKSRLLSDRFSAERPKGSFSTLEIQRTEQGDSAMYLCASSLSTGPKNIQYFGAGTRLSVL.

The sample holds a few counts of this clonotype. The rearrangement uses TRBV7-6 and TRBJ2-1, with D unresolved. The V gene's germline CDR1 is SGHVS and CDR2 FNYEAQ. The CDR3 has 17 residues. The V gene lost 3 bases and the J gene lost 4 bases, with 19 bases spanning the gap. The CDR3 DNA follows: TGTGCCAGCAGCTTCACAGCCGGGCGCAACCTTTACAATGAGCAGTTCTTC. This gives the protein CASSFTAGRNLYNEQFF.

Ten or more counts support this clonotype. The chain's CDR3 is CASSANMRSPLHF. CDR3 in DNA: TGTGCCAGCAGCGCCAACATGAGATCACCCCTCCACTTT. The chain carries TRBV9 and TRBJ1-6; D remains unclear. The CDR3 totals 13 residues. Trimming left V 3 bases short and J 10 bases short, with 11 bases between. The V gene's germline CDR1 is SGDLS and CDR2 YYNGEE.

This clonotype was recorded a few times. The rearrangement uses TRBV14 and TRBJ1-1, with D tentatively TRBD1 (6 bases). V was clipped by 1 base and J by 6 bases, with 15 bases between them. The CDR3 is made up of 15 amino acids. CDR1 is SGHDN and CDR2 is FVKESK in the germline V gene. In DNA form, the CDR3 reads TGTGCCAGCAGCCAAGGTGGGGGGCAATTCGCTGAAGCTTTCTTT. It is translated as CASSQGGGQFAEAFF. Drawing the rest from reference TRBV14 and TRBJ1-1, the complete variable domain is EAGVTQFPSHSVIEKGQTVTLRCDPISGHDNLYWYRRVMGKEIKFLLHFVKESKQDESGMPNNRFLAERTGGTYSTLKVQPAELEDSGVYFCASSQGGGQFAEAFFGQGTRLTVV.

The rearrangement joins TRBV30 to TRBJ2-3, with a tentative D call TRBD2 (5 bases). V lost 4 bases and J lost 4, with 9 bases in between. The CDR3 contains 12 residues. The germline CDR1 and CDR2 sequences are GTSNPN and SVGIG (reference sequence). The DNA of the CDR3 is TGTGCCTGGACCCCCGGGGCAGATACGCAGTATTTT. Translated: CAWTPGADTQYF.

This clonotype was seen many times. The chain recombines TRBV7-8 with TRBJ1-2; 9 nucleotides align to TRBD1. CDR3 length: 16 amino acids. Unmatched junction bases numbered 8, after V lost 5 bases and J lost 1 base. Germline-derived CDR1 and CDR2 are SGHVS and FQNEAQ. For the CDR3, the DNA is TGTGCCAGCAGCCGGCGACAGGGGGAGGTTAACTATGGCTACACCTTC. Its protein is CASSRRQGEVNYGYTF.

The V and J genes are TRBV7-2 and TRBJ2-5, with D perhaps TRBD2 (5 bases). Germline V gene data show CDR1 as SGHTA and CDR2 as FQGNSA. V lost 3 bases and J 5 bases, leaving 13 bases between the germline ends. This CDR3 comprises 14 residues. CDR3 residues: CASSFLGSGETQYF. CDR3 nucleotides: TGTGCCAGCAGCTTTTTAGGGTCGGGGGAGACCCAGTACTTC.

This clonotype was observed many times. V gene TRBV20-1 combines with J gene TRBJ1-1, with D uncertain. V was pared by 3 bases and J by 7 bases, with 3 bases between. CDR1 and CDR2 from the germline V gene are DFQATT and SNEGSKA (reference sequence). CDR3 length: 9 residues. The CDR3 DNA sequence: TGCAGTGCTAGGCTTGAAGCTTTCTTT. Translated: CSARLEAFF.

The V gene is TRBV10-2, the J gene TRBJ1-2; no firm D call. The CDR3 covers 15 residues. V dropped 4 bases and J dropped 3 bases, with 15 bases sitting between them. CDR1 is WSHSY, CDR2 SAAADI, per germline. The CDR3 spells CASSAPERGDYGYTF. CDR3 coding DNA: TGCGCCAGCAGTGCCCCCGAACGGGGAGACTATGGCTACACCTTC.